The clone carrying this T cell receptor beta chain has just one count. This entry belongs to a study of cytomegalovirus exposure and HLA in healthy donors. Researchers ran the PCR with 60 Vbeta and 13 Jbeta primers. Produced via immunoSEQ multiplex PCR; TCRdb's table is partial and in-frame only. The sample has 150,000 to 200,000 clones, 84% seen once. The TCR sequence derives from a girl aged 10 to 17 in good health and CMV-seropositive. The sequencing sample was made of PBMCs.

The chain's CDR3 is CASSLLWTGGRTNEKLFF. As DNA, the CDR3 is TGTGCCAGCAGCCTACTCTGGACAGGGGGCAGGACTAATGAAAAACTGTTTTTT. The chain couples TRBV5-8 to TRBJ1-4; 11 bases are shared with TRBD1. The germline V gene encodes CDR1 SGHTS and CDR2 YDEGEE. This CDR3 region has 18 residues. The J segment lost 2 bases and the V segment lost 4 bases, leaving 10 bases of the junction unmatched.